This T cell receptor (beta chain) was retrieved from a study of blood T cell repertoires in COVID-19. Study overall: COVID-19 samples collected from the United States, Italy and Spain covered acute and convalescent phases. Nucleic acid was either cDNA or gDNA, and it came from T cells, B-cell-depleted T cells, or PBMCs.

Germline CDR1 SGHRS, CDR2 YFSETQ. Trimming took off 0 bases at V and 0 bases at J, with 6 bases between the two ends. This CDR3 region has 14 residues. Sequenced by immunoSEQ multiplex PCR; TCRdb stores in-frame clones only, minus some. The sample records 400,000 or so clones, around 90% being singletons. As regards this clone: The identical CDR3 is also encoded by other nucleotide sequences in the sample.

Specimen: peripheral blood. The V call is TRBV5-1, the J call TRBJ1-1; D remains ambiguous. The clonotype originates from a man between 18 and 35 years old with COVID-19, enrolled during active disease. CDR3 coding DNA: TGCGCCAGCAGCTTGGGGCATCTGAACACTGAAGCTTTCTTT. Residues: CASSLGHLNTEAFF.